These 22 T cell receptor beta chains share one sample of origin, sequenced in a study of patients and donors after allogeneic stem cell transplantation. TCRdb re-called the RT-PCR reads through MiXCR, storing one row per CDR3 protein. The table records about 960,000 distinct CDR3 sequences, 15% to 20% of them present only once. Sequenced sample: blood, either unsorted or a sorted T cell fraction (not recorded which). These receptors all stem from a human donor who was either an allogeneic HSCT recipient or a stem cell or donor lymphocyte infusion donor (not recorded which). It is not recorded whose cells these are; they may come from a transplant donor.

In its sample, this clonotype was seen a few times. V is TRBV5-4 and J is TRBJ1-4; D gene unclear. The V gene's germline CDR1 is SGHNT and CDR2 YYREEE (reference sequence). V lost 0 bases to trimming and J lost 5 bases, with 14 bases between them. The CDR3 is made up of 16 amino acids. Here the CDR3 DNA reads TGTGCCAGCAGCTTGGATGTAGGCGGATACAATGAAAAACTGTTTTTT. Protein: CASSLDVGGYNEKLFF.

This clonotype was observed a handful of times. The V gene is TRBV20-1, the J gene TRBJ2-7; TRBD1 matches at 9 bases. V gave up 6 bases and J gave up 1 base; unmatched junction bases: 4. The CDR3 runs 13 residues. Germline CDR1 DFQATT, CDR2 SNEGSKA (reference sequence). The CDR3 DNA sequence: TGCAGTGCCCGGACAGGGGCATCCTACGAGCAGTACTTC. The encoded protein is CSARTGASYEQYF.

This chain connects TRBV12-3 or TRBV12-4 to TRBJ1-2; tentatively, D is TRBD1 (6 bases). There are 12 residues in the CDR3. V dropped 3 bases and J dropped 7 bases, with 9 bases sitting between them. Written as DNA, the CDR3 is TGTGCCAGCAGTTTCAACAGGGTTGGCTACACCTTC. Its protein product is CASSFNRVGYTF.

This clonotype was recorded a few times. This could be a read error, since a much larger clone is one nucleotide away. The chain joins TRBV12-3 or TRBV12-4 to TRBJ2-1; 11 bases fit TRBD2. J was trimmed by 4 bases and V by 3 bases; bases with no gene match: 2. The CDR3 is made up of 15 amino acids. The CDR3 sequence: CASSFVAGGYNEQFF. The CDR3 DNA sequence: TGTGCCAGCAGTTTTGTAGCGGGAGGGTACAATGAGCAGTTCTTC.

For this clonotype: The CDR3 ends on some other residue instead of the conserved phenylalanine or tryptophan, so this is likely a read error. The chain combines TRBV7-3 with TRBJ2-3; D is undetermined. Trimming stripped 0 bases from V and 2 bases from J, with 9 bases between. Per the germline V gene, CDR1 is SGHTA and CDR2 is FQGTGA. The CDR3 contains 15 residues. The CDR3 nucleotides read TGTGCCAGCAGCTTAACGTCCCGACACACAGATACGCAGTATTCT. Translation: CASSLTSRHTDTQYS.

The chain employs TRBV5-1 and TRBJ2-7; D tentatively reads TRBD1 or TRBD2 (6 bases each). The CDR3 length is 16 residues. Trimming took off 0 bases at V and 1 base at J, with 14 bases between the two ends. The germline gives CDR1 SGHRS, CDR2 YFSETQ. The CDR3 spells CASSLAGGRQSYEQYF. CDR3 nucleotides: TGCGCCAGCAGCTTGGCTGGGGGGCGTCAGTCCTACGAGCAGTACTTC. The full variable domain, rest sourced from reference TRBV5-1 and TRBJ2-7, is KAGVTQTPRYLIKTRGQQVTLSCSPISGHRSVSWYQQTPGQGLQFLFEYFSETQRNKGNFPGRFSGRQFSNSRSEMNVSTLELGDSALYLCASSLAGGRQSYEQYFGPGTRLTVT.

This chain uses TRBV7-9 with TRBJ1-2; perhaps TRBD1 as D (6 bases). The V end lost 5 bases, the J end lost 8 bases, and 18 bases lay between the germline ends. The V gene's germline CDR1 is SEHNR and CDR2 FQNEAQ (reference sequence). The length of the CDR3 is 14 residues. CDR3 sequence: CASSPPTDRYGYTF. CDR3 sequence (DNA): TGTGCCAGCAGCCCCCCAACGGACAGATACGGCTACACCTTC.

V gene TRBV12-3 or TRBV12-4 combines with J gene TRBJ1-4, with 9 bases aligning to TRBD1. Trimming removed 6 bases from V and 8 bases from J; junction bases left unmatched: 13. This CDR3 is built from 16 residues. The CDR3 is CASSQDTRGTGEKLFF. The CDR3 DNA is TGTGCCAGCAGCCAAGATACGAGAGGGACAGGGGAAAAACTGTTTTTT.

This sequence joins TRBV7-8 and TRBJ2-4; 11 bases fit TRBD1. Germline assignment: CDR1 SGHVS and CDR2 FQNEAQ. The CDR3 spans 16 residues. The J segment lost 3 bases and the V segment lost 3 bases, leaving 4 bases of the junction unmatched. For the CDR3, the DNA is TGTGCCAGCAGCTTCGGACAGGGGGCTGGCAAAAACATTCAGTACTTC. Translation gives CASSFGQGAGKNIQYF.

This chain connects TRBV5-1 to TRBJ2-7, with D uncertain. The CDR3 length is 15 residues. Germline CDR1 SGHRS, CDR2 YFSETQ. With 4 bases removed from V and 0 bases from J, the gap between germline ends came to 14 bases. CDR3 amino acids: CASSPNTASSYEQYF. In DNA, the CDR3 is TGCGCCAGCAGCCCAAACACGGCGAGCTCCTACGAGCAGTACTTC.

The rearrangement links TRBV12-3 or TRBV12-4 to TRBJ1-1, with a weak D call TRBD1 (5 bases). CDR3 length equals 11 residues. V lost 7 bases and J lost 11, with 14 bases in between. CDR3 sequence: CASNRGVQAFF. DNA for the CDR3: TGTGCCAGCAACCGGGGGGTGCAGGCTTTCTTT.

This clonotype was observed a handful of times. The chain couples TRBV20-1 to TRBJ2-2; tentatively, D is TRBD1 (6 bases). V gave up 7 bases and J gave up 9 bases, with 15 bases separating them. The CDR3 spans 12 residues. The germline V gene encodes CDR1 DFQATT and CDR2 SNEGSKA (reference sequence). CDR3 DNA sequence: TGCAGTGTCGAATTACAGGGAAGGGAGCTGTTTTTT. Protein: CSVELQGRELFF.

This clonotype was counted only a few times. The chain employs TRBV20-1 and TRBJ2-7; 14 bases agree with TRBD2. From germline, CDR1 is DFQATT and CDR2 SNEGSKA (reference sequence). The junction had 6 bases not matched to a gene; V was cut back by 3 bases and J by 5 bases. The CDR3 has 15 amino acids. The CDR3 reads CSASIGTSGSNEQYF. The CDR3 DNA reads as TGCAGTGCTAGTATAGGGACTAGCGGGAGCAACGAGCAGTACTTC.

The V call is TRBV28, the J call TRBJ1-1, with a tentative D call TRBD1 (6 bases). Trimming left V 5 bases short and J 0 bases short, with 16 bases between. The CDR3 sequence is 16 residues long. Germline CDR1 MDHEN, CDR2 SYDVKM. CDR3: CASSLRGRGMNTEAFF. CDR3 in DNA: TGTGCCAGCAGTCTGAGGGGCAGGGGCATGAACACTGAAGCTTTCTTT.

The chain employs TRBV7-3 and TRBJ2-4, with D possibly TRBD1 on 5 matching bases. The CDR3 runs to 15 residues. Trimming took 5 bases from V and 3 from J, leaving 14 bases between them. Germline values: CDR1 SGHTA, CDR2 FQGTGA. The CDR3 bases are TGTGCCAGCAGCCCCCCAGGGAAAGTCAAAAACATTCAGTACTTC. Its translation is CASSPPGKVKNIQYF.

The J gene is TRBJ1-2, the V gene TRBV29-1, with D uncertain. The germline CDR1 and CDR2 sequences are SQVTM and ANQGSEA. The length of the CDR3 is 14 residues. Trimming left V 2 bases short and J 0 bases short, with 10 bases between. CDR3 sequence (DNA): TGCAGCGTTGAAAAAAGGGCAGCTAACTATGGCTACACCTTC. Translated, it gives CSVEKRAANYGYTF.

This clonotype showed up just a few times. The chain joins TRBV20-1 to TRBJ2-7; D unclear. CDR1 is DFQATT, CDR2 SNEGSKA, per germline (reference sequence). V lost 0 bases and J 0 bases, leaving 12 bases between the germline ends. The CDR3 is 15 residues long. CDR3 coding DNA: TGCAGTGCTAGAGATCCAGGCCTGACCTCCTACGAGCAGTACTTC. As protein: CSARDPGLTSYEQYF.

This clonotype was picked up many times. The chain couples TRBV10-3 to TRBJ2-2; D is perhaps TRBD1 (6 bases). This CDR3 has 13 amino acids. Germline V CDR1 and CDR2: ENHRY, SYGVKD. The V and J ends lost 3 bases and 5 bases respectively, with 7 bases between them. As DNA, the CDR3 is TGTGCCATCAGTGATCAGGGGACCGGGGAGCTGTTTTTT. Encoded protein: CAISDQGTGELFF.

The table lists this clonotype with a few counts. This chain joins TRBV7-9 and TRBJ2-3; the match to TRBD2 covers 8 bases. CDR3 length: 14 amino acids. Trimming cost V 5 bases and J 0 bases; bases outside gene matches: 1. The germline V gene encodes CDR1 SEHNR and CDR2 FQNEAQ (reference sequence). The CDR3 bases are TGTGCCAGCAGCCGGGAGGGGAGCACAGATACGCAGTATTTT. It yields the protein CASSREGSTDTQYF.

The chain links TRBV20-1 to TRBJ2-7; no definite D call. Trimming took 2 bases from V and 3 from J, leaving 5 bases between them. This CDR3 comprises 11 residues. CDR1 and CDR2 from the germline V gene are DFQATT and SNEGSKA (reference sequence). CDR3 loop: CSARQVYEQYF. The CDR3 coding sequence is TGCAGTGCTAGACAAGTCTACGAGCAGTACTTC.

This clonotype showed up many times. The chain is built from TRBV25-1 and TRBJ2-2; 9 bases line up with TRBD1. There are 17 residues in the CDR3. With V trimmed by 4 bases and J by 0 bases, 6 bases remained unmatched. Germline V gives CDR1 MGHDK, CDR2 SYGVNS. The CDR3 DNA sequence: TGTGCCAGCAGTGGGGACCGGGACAGGGCGAACACCGGGGAGCTGTTTTTT. Amino acid sequence: CASSGDRDRANTGELFF.

A few counts support this clonotype. The J gene is TRBJ2-1, the V gene TRBV5-1; TRBD1 agrees at 8 bases. The germline gives CDR1 SGHRS, CDR2 YFSETQ. V lost 2 bases, J lost 6 bases, and 7 bases stayed unmatched. This CDR3 is 15 amino acids long. The CDR3 DNA reads as TGCGCCAGCAGCTTAGACAGGGGCACCGGCAATGAGCAGTTCTTC. This sequence encodes CASSLDRGTGNEQFF.